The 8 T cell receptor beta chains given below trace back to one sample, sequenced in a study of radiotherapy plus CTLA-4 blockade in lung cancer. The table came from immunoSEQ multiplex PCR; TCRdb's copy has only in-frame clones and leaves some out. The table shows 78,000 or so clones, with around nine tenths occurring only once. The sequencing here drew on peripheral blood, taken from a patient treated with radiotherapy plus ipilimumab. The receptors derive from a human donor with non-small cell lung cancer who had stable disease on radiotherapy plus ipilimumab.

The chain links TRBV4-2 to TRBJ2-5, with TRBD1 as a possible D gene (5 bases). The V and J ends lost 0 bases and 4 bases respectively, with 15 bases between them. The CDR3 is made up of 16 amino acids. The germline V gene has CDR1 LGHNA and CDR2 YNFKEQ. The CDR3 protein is CASSQDQAARGETQYF. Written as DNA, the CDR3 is TGTGCCAGCAGCCAAGATCAGGCGGCTAGGGGAGAGACCCAGTACTTC.

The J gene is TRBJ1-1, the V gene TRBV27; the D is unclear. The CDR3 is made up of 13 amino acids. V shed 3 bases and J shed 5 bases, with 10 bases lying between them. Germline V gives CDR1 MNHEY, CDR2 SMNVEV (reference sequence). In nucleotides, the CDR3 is TGTGCCAGCAGTTTCTTAACCGGGACTGAAGCTTTCTTT. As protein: CASSFLTGTEAFF.

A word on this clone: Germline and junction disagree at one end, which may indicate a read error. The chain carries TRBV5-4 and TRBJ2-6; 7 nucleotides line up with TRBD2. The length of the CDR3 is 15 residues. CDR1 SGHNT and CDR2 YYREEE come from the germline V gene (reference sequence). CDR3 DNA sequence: TGTGCCAGCAGCTTGTATGGGGGAGGGGCCAGCGTCCTGACTTTC. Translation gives CASSLYGGGASVLTF. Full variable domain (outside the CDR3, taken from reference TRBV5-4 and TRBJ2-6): ETGVTQSPTHLIKTRGQQVTLRCSSQSGHNTVSWYQQALGQGPQFIFQYYREEENGRGNFPPRFSGLQFPNYSSELNVNALELDDSALYLCASSLYGGGASVLTFGAGSRLTVL.

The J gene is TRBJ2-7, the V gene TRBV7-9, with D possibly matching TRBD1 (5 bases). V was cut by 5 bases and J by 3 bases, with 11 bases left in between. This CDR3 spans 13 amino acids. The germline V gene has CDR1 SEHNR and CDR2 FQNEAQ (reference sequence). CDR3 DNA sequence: TGTGCCAGCAGCATAGACAGTAACTACGAGCAGTACTTC. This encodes CASSIDSNYEQYF.

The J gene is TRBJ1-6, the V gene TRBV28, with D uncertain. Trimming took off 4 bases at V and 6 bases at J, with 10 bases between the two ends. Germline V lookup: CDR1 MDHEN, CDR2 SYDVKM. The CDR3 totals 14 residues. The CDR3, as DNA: TGTGCCAGCAGTTCTCCCCAGTTTAATTCACCCCTCCACTTT. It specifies CASSSPQFNSPLHF.

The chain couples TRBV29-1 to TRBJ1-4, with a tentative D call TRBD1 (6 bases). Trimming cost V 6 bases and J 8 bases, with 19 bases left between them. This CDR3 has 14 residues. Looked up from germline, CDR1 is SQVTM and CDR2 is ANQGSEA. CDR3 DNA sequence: TGCAGCGTCGATGAACAGGGCGTAGGGGAAAAACTGTTTTTT. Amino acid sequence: CSVDEQGVGEKLFF.

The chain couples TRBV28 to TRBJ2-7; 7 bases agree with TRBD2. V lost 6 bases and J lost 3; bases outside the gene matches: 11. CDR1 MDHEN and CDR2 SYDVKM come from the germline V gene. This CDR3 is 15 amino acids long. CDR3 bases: TGTGCCAGCAGCCGAGCAGGGACTACCTACTACGAGCAGTACTTC. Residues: CASSRAGTTYYEQYF. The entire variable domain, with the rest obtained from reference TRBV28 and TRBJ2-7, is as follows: DVKVTQSSRYLVKRTGEKVFLECVQDMDHENMFWYRQDPGLGLRLIYFSYDVKMKEKGDIPEGYSVSREKKERFSLILESASTNQTSMYLCASSRAGTTYYEQYFGPGTRLTVT.

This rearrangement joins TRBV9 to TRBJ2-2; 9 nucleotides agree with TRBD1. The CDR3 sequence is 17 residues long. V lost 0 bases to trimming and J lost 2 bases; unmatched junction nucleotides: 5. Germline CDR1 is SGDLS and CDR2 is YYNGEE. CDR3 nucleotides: TGTGCCAGCAGCGTAGATAGACAGGGGGTAAACACCGGGGAGCTGTTTTTT. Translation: CASSVDRQGVNTGELFF.